This T cell receptor beta chain was sequenced during a study of T cell responses to AZD1222 COVID-19 vaccine. General observations from the study: Two doses of AZD1222 preceded a rise in Spike-specific TCR breadth and depth. Spike was spanned by vaccine-associated CD4 TCRs, which were dominant at 160-218 and 743-854. Clonal diversity was possibly underestimated; the donors were predominantly white British and more often female.

Germline V gene sequence: CDR1 SNHLY, CDR2 FYNNEI. Trimming left V 5 bases short and J 7 bases short, with 20 bases between. CDR3 length: 16 amino acids. With respect to this clone: What it recognizes is unknown.

The protocol was immunoSEQ multiplex PCR, while the TCRdb copy is restricted to in-frame clones and leaves out a portion. Among about 120,000 clones listed, about nine tenths were seen once. This chain uses TRBV2 with TRBJ1-4, with D tentatively TRBD1 (6 bases). The starting material was peripheral blood, obtained on day 0 of AZD1222 vaccination. This receptor was obtained from an adult in good health. The CDR3 loop is CASSLNRAPRGEKLFF. CDR3 nucleotide sequence: TGTGCCAGCAGTCTAAACAGGGCCCCACGGGGTGAAAAACTGTTTTTT.